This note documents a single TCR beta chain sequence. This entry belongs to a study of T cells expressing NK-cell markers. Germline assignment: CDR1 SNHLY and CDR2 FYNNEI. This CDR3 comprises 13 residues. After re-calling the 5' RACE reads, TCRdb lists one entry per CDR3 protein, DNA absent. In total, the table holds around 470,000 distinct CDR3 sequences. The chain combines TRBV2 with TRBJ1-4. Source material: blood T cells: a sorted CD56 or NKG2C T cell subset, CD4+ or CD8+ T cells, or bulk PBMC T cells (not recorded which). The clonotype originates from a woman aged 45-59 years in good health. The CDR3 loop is CASSAATNEKLFF.